This TCR beta chain was recorded in a study of blood T cell repertoires in COVID-19. In the study overall: PBMCs, B-cell-depleted T cells, or T cells provided the cDNA or gDNA that made up the material.

In the authors' workflow: Amplified reference gene primers provided the basis for estimating nucleated cell counts. The table came from immunoSEQ multiplex PCR; TCRdb's copy has only in-frame clones and leaves some out. Clone size and V and J calls were adopted from that table, with D and trimming inferred from the DNA. The table shows 150,000 to 200,000 clones, with approximately 82% occurring only once. The V gene end was trimmed by 5 bases and the J gene end by 6 bases; junction bases not matched to a gene: 17. Germline CDR1 reads SEHNR; CDR2 reads FQNEAQ (reference sequence). This CDR3 comprises 18 residues.

What was sequenced was PBMCs or T cells enriched from blood (not recorded which). This TCR was sampled from a woman in her fifties or sixties who had recovered from COVID-19. The V gene is TRBV7-9, the J gene TRBJ2-1, with TRBD2 matching 9 bases. The CDR3 DNA follows: TGTGCCAGCAGCCCAGGGAGGGTGAGCGGGAGGAAAATCAATGAGCAGTTCTTC. Its translation: CASSPGRVSGRKINEQFF.